The 3 T cell receptor beta chains reported below all come from one sample, sequenced in a study of tumor-infiltrating lymphocytes in localized non-small cell lung cancer. The data were produced by immunoSEQ multiplex PCR, yet TCRdb's version contains in-frame clones alone and is incomplete. The sample holds about 14,000 clones, roughly 82% seen once. Sequencing used lung tumor tissue. The source of these receptors is a human donor with non-small cell lung cancer.

For the CDR3, the DNA is TGCGCCAGCAGCCAGGCCACGGGGGTAGCGGGGTTACTAAATACGCAGTATTTT. It yields the protein CASSQATGVAGLLNTQYF. The chain combines TRBV4-1 with TRBJ2-3, with 8 positions matching TRBD2. The CDR3 spans 18 residues. Losses at the gene ends were 3 bases for V and 7 bases for J; bases not matched to a gene: 18. CDR1 MGHRA and CDR2 YSYEKL come from the germline V gene.

The chain joins TRBV11-1 to TRBJ2-6; D is uncertain. This CDR3 region has 15 residues. Per germline, CDR1 SGHAT and CDR2 FQDESV (reference sequence). The ends were cut back, 1 base at V and 1 base at J, with 5 bases in the middle. Here the CDR3 reads CASSLGTSGANVLTF. DNA of the CDR3: TGTGCCAGCAGCTTAGGCACATCTGGGGCCAACGTCCTGACTTTC.

Only one count was recorded for this clone. The rearrangement joins TRBV6-5 to TRBJ1-5; D perhaps matches TRBD1 (6 bases). This CDR3 is 13 amino acids long. CDR1 MNHEY and CDR2 SVGAGI come from the germline V gene. The germline V and J ends were trimmed by 6 bases and 7 bases, with 13 bases remaining between them. As DNA, the CDR3 is TGTGCCAGCAGACTAGGGGGGAACCAGCCCCAGCATTTT. Its translation is CASRLGGNQPQHF.